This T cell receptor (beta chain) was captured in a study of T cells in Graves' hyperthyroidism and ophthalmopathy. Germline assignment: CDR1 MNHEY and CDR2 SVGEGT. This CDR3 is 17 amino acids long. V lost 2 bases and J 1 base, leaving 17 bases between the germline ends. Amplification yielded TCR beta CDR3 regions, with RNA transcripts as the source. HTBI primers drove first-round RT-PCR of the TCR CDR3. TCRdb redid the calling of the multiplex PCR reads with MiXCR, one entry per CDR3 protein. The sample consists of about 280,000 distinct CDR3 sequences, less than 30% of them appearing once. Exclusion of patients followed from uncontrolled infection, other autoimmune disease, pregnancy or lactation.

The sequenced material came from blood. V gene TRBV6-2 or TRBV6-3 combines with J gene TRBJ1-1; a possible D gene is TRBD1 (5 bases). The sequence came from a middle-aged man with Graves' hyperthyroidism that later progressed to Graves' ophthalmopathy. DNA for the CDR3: TGTGCCAGCAGTTACCTAGGAGGCCCTACAGGGAACACTGAAGCTTTCTTT. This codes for CASSYLGGPTGNTEAFF.